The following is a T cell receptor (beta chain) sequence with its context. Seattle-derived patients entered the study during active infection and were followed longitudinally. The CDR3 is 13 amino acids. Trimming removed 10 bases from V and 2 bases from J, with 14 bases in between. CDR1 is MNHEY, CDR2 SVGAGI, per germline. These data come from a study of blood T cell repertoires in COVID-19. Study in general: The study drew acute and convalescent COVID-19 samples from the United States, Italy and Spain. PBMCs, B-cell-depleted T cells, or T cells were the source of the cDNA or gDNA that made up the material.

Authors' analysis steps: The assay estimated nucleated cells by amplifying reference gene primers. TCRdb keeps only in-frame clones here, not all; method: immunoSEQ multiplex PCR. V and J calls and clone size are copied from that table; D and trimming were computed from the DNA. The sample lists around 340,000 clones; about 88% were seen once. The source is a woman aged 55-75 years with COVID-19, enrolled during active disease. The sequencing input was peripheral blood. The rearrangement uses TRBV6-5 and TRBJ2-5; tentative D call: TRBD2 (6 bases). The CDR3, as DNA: TGTGCCACCCGGGGGACGACTCAAGAGACCCAGTACTTC. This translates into CATRGTTQETQYF.